A selection of T cell receptor beta chains follows, all from one sample in a study of blood T cell repertoires in COVID-19. The repertoire was sequenced with immunoSEQ multiplex PCR; TCRdb's copy has only in-frame clones and lacks some. The sample consists of about 70,000 clones, about 93% of them appearing once. Sequenced sample: peripheral blood. All receptors come from a human donor in a cohort sampled during active COVID-19. Each CDR3 is given with its conserved first and last residue. A D gene is named only where the DNA matches it firmly. Part of the rows lack a size; the others show once, few, many or a class for expanded clones.

TRBJ1-2 - - TRBV10-3 TGTGCCATCACGGGGGGTTTAAACTATGGCTACACCTTC CAITGGLNYGYTF
TRBJ2-7 TRBD2 - TRBV28 TGTGCCAGCACCAGGACTAGCAGCTACGAGCAGTACTTC CASTRTSSYEQYF
TRBJ1-5 TRBD1 - TRBV9 TGTGCCAGCAGCGTAGAGACAGGGCAGCCCCAGCATTTT CASSVETGQPQHF
TRBJ1-5 TRBD1 - TRBV27 TGTGCCAGCAGACCGACAGGGGGCAATCAGCCCCAGCATTTT CASRPTGGNQPQHF
TRBJ2-7 - - TRBV6-5 TGTGCCAGCAGTTTGGGACTTACCTCCTACGAGCAGTACTTC CASSLGLTSYEQYF
TRBJ2-1 - - TRBV19 TGTGCCAGTAGTATAGGACTAGAAATCAATGAGCAGTTCTTC CASSIGLEINEQFF
TRBJ1-5 TRBD1 once TRBV19 TGTGCCAGTAGAACGACAGGGAGCAATCAGCCCCAGCATTTT CASRTTGSNQPQHF
TRBJ2-7 TRBD1 - TRBV5-1 TGCGCCAGCAGCTTGGGACAGGGGGCGGCTGAGCAGTACTTC CASSLGQGAAEQYF
TRBJ2-1 TRBD1 - TRBV7-3 TGTGCCAGCAGTTTTAGATGGGACAGACCGAACCTAAATGAGCAGTTCTTC CASSFRWDRPNLNEQFF
TRBJ2-6 - - TRBV5-6 TGTGCCAGCAGCCGGGGCTCTGGGGCCAACGTCCTGACTTTC CASSRGSGANVLTF
TRBJ1-1 TRBD1 - TRBV28 TGTGCCAGCAGCGGGGGAAGGGACAGGGGGTGGCTGAGGTCCGAAGCTTTCTTT CASSGGRDRGWLRSEAFF
TRBJ1-2 - - TRBV5-1 TGCGCCAGCAGCTCACAGAGCACTAACTATGGCTACACCTTC CASSSQSTNYGYTF
TRBJ2-7 TRBD1 once TRBV11-3 TGTGCCAGCAGCTTGACAGGGGCCGAGCAGTACTTC CASSLTGAEQYF
TRBJ1-2 - - TRBV11-2 TGTGCCAGCAGCTTAGTAGCAGGGGTCCGCTATGGCTACACCTTC CASSLVAGVRYGYTF
TRBJ1-2 TRBD1 - TRBV24-1 TGTGCCACCAGTGATTCGCTGACAGGGCGCGGCTACACCTTC CATSDSLTGRGYTF
TRBJ1-2 - - TRBV30 TGTGCCCTGCAGACAGCTCTTATGGATGGCTACACCTTC CALQTALMDGYTF
TRBJ1-4 TRBD1 - TRBV10-3 TGTGCCATCAGTGAGCCCGGGACAGGGGCTGAAAAACTGTTTTTT CAISEPGTGAEKLFF
TRBJ2-1 TRBD1 - TRBV6-5 TGTGCCAGCAGTTACGGACAGGGGGTGGTGAATGAGCAGTTCTTC CASSYGQGVVNEQFF
TRBJ1-2 TRBD1 - TRBV3-1/TRBV3-2 TGTGCCAGCAGCCAAGAAAACGTAGCACGGGACAGGGGGCAAGTGAGGAACTATGGCTACACCTTC CASSQENVARDRGQVRNYGYTF
TRBJ1-1 - - TRBV27 TGTGCCAGCAGTCAGGTAACGAACACTGAAGCTTTCTTT CASSQVTNTEAFF
TRBJ2-7 - - TRBV7-3 TGTGCCAGAGGAGGGCCCACCTACGAGCAGTACTTC CARGGPTYEQYF
TRBJ1-5 TRBD1 few TRBV7-9 TGTGCCAGCAGTCCAGGGGGCAGAAATCAGCCCCAGCATTTT CASSPGGRNQPQHF
TRBJ2-6 - - TRBV4-1 TGCGCCAGCAGCCAAGTACTATCTGGGGCCAACGTCCTGACTTTC CASSQVLSGANVLTF
TRBJ1-2 TRBD1 - TRBV5-1 TGCGCCAGCAGCTCTTCGTCGGACAGGGGATATGGCTACACCTTC CASSSSSDRGYGYTF
TRBJ2-1 - few TRBV10-1 TGCGCCAGCAGTCCGGGTTACAATGAGCAGTTCTTC CASSPGYNEQFF
TRBJ2-5 TRBD2 - TRBV27 TGTGCCAGCAGTTTGAACGCGGGGGTCCCAGGGGAGACCCAGTACTTC CASSLNAGVPGETQYF
TRBJ1-1 - - TRBV27 TGTGCCAGCAGTTTAGGACAGATGAACACTGAAGCTTTCTTT CASSLGQMNTEAFF
TRBJ2-7 TRBD1 - TRBV6-5 TGTGCCAGCAGCCAGGACAGGGGGCTATACGAGCAGTACTTC CASSQDRGLYEQYF
TRBJ1-2 - - TRBV7-2 TGTGCCAGCAGCTTATGGGAGAAGTCCTATGGCTACACCTTC CASSLWEKSYGYTF
TRBJ1-2 TRBD1 - TRBV7-8 TGTGCCAGCAGCTTAGTGGACAGGGGGCACTATGGCTACACCTTC CASSLVDRGHYGYTF
TRBJ2-7 - - TRBV11-2 TGTGCCAGCAGACGGCCGTGGCGGGGAACCTACGAGCAGTACTTC CASRRPWRGTYEQYF
TRBJ1-6 - - TRBV5-6 TGTGCCAGCAGCTTGACCTCTTATTCGGATTCACCCCTCCACTTT CASSLTSYSDSPLHF
TRBJ1-5 - - TRBV6-2/TRBV6-3 TGTGCCAGCAGTTACTCCGGGTTTGCAGGGCCCCGCTATAGCAATCAGCCCCAGCATTTT CASSYSGFAGPRYSNQPQHF
TRBJ2-7 TRBD2 - TRBV28 TGTGCCAGCAGTTTAACGCTACTAGCGGGGGGCGACCTCGGGCAGTACTTC CASSLTLLAGGDLGQYF
TRBJ1-1 TRBD1 - TRBV6-4 TGTGCCAGCAGTGACCGGACAGGGGATGGGAAAGCTTTCTTT CASSDRTGDGKAFF
TRBJ1-4 TRBD1 - TRBV19 TGTGCCAGTAGGAGGGACAGGGAAGATGAAAAACTGTTTTTT CASRRDREDEKLFF
TRBJ1-2 - - TRBV12-3/TRBV12-4 TGTGCCAGCAGTTTAGGTGACAGCGAGACCTTC CASSLGDSETF
TRBJ2-7 - - TRBV4-1 TGCGCCAGCAGCCAAGGTGGGCTCTCCTACGAGCAGTACTTC CASSQGGLSYEQYF
TRBJ1-1 TRBD1 - TRBV13 TGTGCCAGCAGCTCGACAGGGGGGCCGCGTATGACTGAAGCTTTCTTT CASSSTGGPRMTEAFF